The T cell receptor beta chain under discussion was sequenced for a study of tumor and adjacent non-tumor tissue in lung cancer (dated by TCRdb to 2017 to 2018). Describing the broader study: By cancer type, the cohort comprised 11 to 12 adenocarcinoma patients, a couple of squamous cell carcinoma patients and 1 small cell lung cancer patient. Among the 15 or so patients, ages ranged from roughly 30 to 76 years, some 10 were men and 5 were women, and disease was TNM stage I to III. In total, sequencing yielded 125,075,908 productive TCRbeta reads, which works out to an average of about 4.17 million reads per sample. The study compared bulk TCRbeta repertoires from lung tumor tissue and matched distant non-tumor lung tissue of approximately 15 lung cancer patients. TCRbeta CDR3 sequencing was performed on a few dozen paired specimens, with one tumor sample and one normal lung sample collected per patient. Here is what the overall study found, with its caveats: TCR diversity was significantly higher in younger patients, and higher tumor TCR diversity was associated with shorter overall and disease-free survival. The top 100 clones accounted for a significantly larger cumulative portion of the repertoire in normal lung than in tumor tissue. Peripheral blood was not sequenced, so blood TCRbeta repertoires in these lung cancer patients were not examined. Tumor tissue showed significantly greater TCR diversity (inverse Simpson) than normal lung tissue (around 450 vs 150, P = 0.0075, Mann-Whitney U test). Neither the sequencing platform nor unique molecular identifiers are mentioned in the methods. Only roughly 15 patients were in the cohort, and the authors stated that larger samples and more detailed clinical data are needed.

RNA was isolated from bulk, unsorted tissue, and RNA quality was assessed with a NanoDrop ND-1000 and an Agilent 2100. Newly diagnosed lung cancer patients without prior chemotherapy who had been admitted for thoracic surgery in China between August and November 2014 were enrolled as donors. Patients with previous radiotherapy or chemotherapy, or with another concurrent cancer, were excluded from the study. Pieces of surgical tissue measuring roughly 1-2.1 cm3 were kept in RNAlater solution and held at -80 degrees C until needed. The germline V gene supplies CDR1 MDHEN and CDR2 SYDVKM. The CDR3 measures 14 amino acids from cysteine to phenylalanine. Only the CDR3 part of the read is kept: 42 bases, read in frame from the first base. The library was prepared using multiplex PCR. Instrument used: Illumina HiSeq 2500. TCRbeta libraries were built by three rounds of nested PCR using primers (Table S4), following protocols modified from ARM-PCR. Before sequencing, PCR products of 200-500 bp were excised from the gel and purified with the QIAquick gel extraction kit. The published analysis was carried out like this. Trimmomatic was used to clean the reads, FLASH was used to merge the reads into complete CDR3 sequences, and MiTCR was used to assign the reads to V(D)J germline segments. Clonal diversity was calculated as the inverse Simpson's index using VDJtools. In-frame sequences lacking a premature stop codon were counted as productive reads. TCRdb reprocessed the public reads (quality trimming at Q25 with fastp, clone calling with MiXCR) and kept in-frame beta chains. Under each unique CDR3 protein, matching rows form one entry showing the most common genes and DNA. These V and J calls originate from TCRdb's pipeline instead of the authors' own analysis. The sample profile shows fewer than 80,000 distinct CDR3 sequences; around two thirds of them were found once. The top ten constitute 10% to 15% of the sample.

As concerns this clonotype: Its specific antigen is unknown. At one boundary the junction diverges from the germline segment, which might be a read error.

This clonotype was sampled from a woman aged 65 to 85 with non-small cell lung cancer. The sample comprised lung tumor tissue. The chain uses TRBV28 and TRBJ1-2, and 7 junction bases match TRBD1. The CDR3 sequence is CASIQGGQEYGYTF. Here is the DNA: TGTGCTAGCATTCAGGGGGGTCAGGAATATGGCTACACCTTC.